The 7 T cell receptor beta chains listed next were all sequenced from one sample in a study of blood T cell repertoires in COVID-19. TCRdb's copy holds only in-frame clones and misses some; the assay was immunoSEQ multiplex PCR. Counted here are about 120,000 clones, around 87% occurring once; the ten biggest clones make up 3.8%. The source material was peripheral blood. These receptors were taken from a woman in her sixties or seventies with COVID-19, enrolled during active disease.

This clone came up a few times. The chain is built from TRBV7-8 and TRBJ1-3; D ambiguous. Germline V gives CDR1 SGHVS, CDR2 FQNEAQ. The V and J ends lost 1 base and 7 bases respectively, with 8 bases between them. The CDR3 consists of 13 residues. The CDR3 region has the DNA TGTGCCAGCAGCTTAGGGTTTGAGAACACCATATATTTT. It is translated as CASSLGFENTIYF.

As to this clone: At one boundary the junction diverges from the germline segment, which might be a read error. This chain uses TRBV7-2 with TRBJ2-5; tentative D call: TRBD2 (5 bases). CDR1 is SGHTA, CDR2 FQGNSA, per germline. CDR3 length equals 13 residues. The CDR3 DNA reads TGTGCCAGCAGCTTAGGGGAGACGGCGGTGCCGAACTTC. Protein product: CASSLGETAVPNF.

The chain recombines TRBV7-2 with TRBJ1-2; TRBD1 matches 7 bases. Trimming at V came to 7 bases and at J to 0 bases, leaving 2 bases not matched to a gene. The CDR3 loop spans 13 amino acids. Germline CDR1 and CDR2: SGHTA and FQGNSA. CDR3: CASNDRANYGYTF. CDR3 sequence (DNA): TGTGCCAGCAACGACAGGGCTAACTATGGCTACACCTTC. The whole variable domain, remainder taken from reference TRBV7-2 and TRBJ1-2, is GAGVSQSPSNKVTEKGKDVELRCDPISGHTALYWYRQSLGQGLEFLIYFQGNSAPDKSGLPSDRFSAERTGGSVSTLTIQRTQQEDSAVYLCASNDRANYGYTFGSGTRLTVV.

This chain joins TRBV2 and TRBJ1-2; 7 bases align to TRBD1. CDR3 length: 14 residues. Germline CDR1 SNHLY, CDR2 FYNNEI. V dropped 0 bases and J dropped 8; count of bases not matched to a gene: 6. This CDR3 reads CASSEAPTGNGYTF. The CDR3 nucleotides read TGTGCCAGCAGTGAAGCGCCGACAGGGAACGGCTACACCTTC. The whole variable domain, remainder taken from reference TRBV2 and TRBJ1-2, is EPEVTQTPSHQVTQMGQEVILRCVPISNHLYFYWYRQILGQKVEFLVSFYNNEISEKSEIFDDQFSVERPDGSNFTLKIRSTKLEDSAMYFCASSEAPTGNGYTFGSGTRLTVV.

The CDR3 loop is CASSQAPGVAYNEQFF. The CDR3, as DNA: TGCGCCAGCAGCCAAGCCCCAGGGGTTGCCTACAATGAGCAGTTCTTC. The J gene is TRBJ2-1, the V gene TRBV4-1; possibly TRBD1 for D (6 bases). V was shortened by 1 base and J by 2 bases, with 12 bases between the two germline ends. In germline, CDR1 is MGHRA, CDR2 YSYEKL. The CDR3 contains 16 residues.

The chain employs TRBV11-2 and TRBJ1-2; D might be TRBD1 (5 bases). Deletions cut 7 bases from V and 8 bases from J, with 20 bases between. CDR1 and CDR2 (germline): SGHAT, FQNNGV. CDR3 length: 14 amino acids. The CDR3 DNA follows: TGTGCCAGCACCACTTCGGGGGGAGCGGGGGGCTACACCTTC. The encoded protein is CASTTSGGAGGYTF.

The chain has TRBV9 and TRBJ2-5, with a weak D call TRBD1 (6 bases). V lost 3 bases, J lost 13 bases, and 16 bases lay in between. The CDR3 is 12 residues long. In germline, CDR1 is SGDLS, CDR2 YYNGEE. CDR3 coding DNA: TGTGCCAGCAGCGCGCCGGGGACAAGCCTGTACTTC. This translates into CASSAPGTSLYF.